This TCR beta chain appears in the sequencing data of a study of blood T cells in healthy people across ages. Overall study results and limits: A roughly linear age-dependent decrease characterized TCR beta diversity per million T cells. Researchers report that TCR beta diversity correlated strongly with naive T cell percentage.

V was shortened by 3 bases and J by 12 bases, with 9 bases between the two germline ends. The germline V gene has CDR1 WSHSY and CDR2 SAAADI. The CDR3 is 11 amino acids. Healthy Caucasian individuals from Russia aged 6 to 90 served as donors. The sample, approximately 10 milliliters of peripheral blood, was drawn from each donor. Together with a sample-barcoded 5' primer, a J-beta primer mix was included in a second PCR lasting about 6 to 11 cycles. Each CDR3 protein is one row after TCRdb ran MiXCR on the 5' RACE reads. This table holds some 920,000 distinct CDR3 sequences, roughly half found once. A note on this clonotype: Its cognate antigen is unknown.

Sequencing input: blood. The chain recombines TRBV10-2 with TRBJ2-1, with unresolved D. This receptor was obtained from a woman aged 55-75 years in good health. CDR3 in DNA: TGCGCCAGCAGTGACAGCGTAGTGCAGTTCTTC. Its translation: CASSDSVVQFF.